These 31 T cell receptor beta chains originate from one sample sequenced in a study of T cells in Graves' hyperthyroidism and ophthalmopathy. Amplification yielded TCR beta CDR3 regions, with RNA transcripts as the source. Using the HTBI primer set, a first-round RT-PCR was run on the TCR CDR3. Each CDR3 protein is one row after TCRdb ran MiXCR on the multiplex PCR reads. The sample consists of around 700,000 distinct CDR3 sequences, approximately 36% of them appearing once. Sequenced: blood. All receptors derive from a woman between 35 and 50 years old with Graves' hyperthyroidism.

This clonotype turned up a few times. V usage is TRBV14 and J usage is TRBJ2-5; either TRBD1 or TRBD2 may supply D (6 bases each). The V gene lost 0 bases and the J gene lost 0 bases, with 17 bases spanning the gap. This CDR3 has 18 amino acids. Germline-derived CDR1 and CDR2 are SGHDN and FVKESK. CDR3 region: CASSQERRGRTNQETQYF. DNA of the CDR3: TGTGCCAGCAGCCAAGAGAGACGGGGGCGTACAAACCAAGAGACCCAGTACTTC.

CDR3 region: CASSISYNEQYF. In DNA form, the CDR3 reads TGTGCCAGTAGTATCAGCTACAATGAGCAGTACTTC. V gene TRBV19 combines with J gene TRBJ2-7, with D uncertain. The V gene's germline CDR1 is LNHDA and CDR2 SQIVND (reference sequence). V lost 3 bases, J lost 7 bases, and 10 bases lay in between. This CDR3 is 12 amino acids long.

The chain links TRBV7-9 to TRBJ1-1, with 7 bases that match TRBD1. The CDR3 totals 13 residues. Germline loops: CDR1 SEHNR, CDR2 FQNEAQ (reference sequence). V gave up 3 bases and J gave up 8 bases; unmatched junction bases: 6. Here the CDR3 DNA reads TGTGCCAGCAGCTTTTGGGGACAGCGGGAAGCTTTCTTT. This codes for CASSFWGQREAFF.

The chain employs TRBV2 and TRBJ2-7; D is possibly TRBD1 (7 bases). Trimming stripped 8 bases from V and 4 bases from J, with 21 bases between. The CDR3 has 15 amino acids. Germline assignment: CDR1 SNHLY and CDR2 FYNNEI. The CDR3 nucleotides read TGTGCCAGCTCACCCAGGCGGGACAGTTTGTACGAGCAGTACTTC. Its translation: CASSPRRDSLYEQYF.

This chain uses TRBV20-1 with TRBJ2-5; 13 bases fit TRBD2. Germline V CDR1 and CDR2: DFQATT, SNEGSKA (reference sequence). The CDR3 is 16 amino acids. With 5 bases clipped from V and 3 bases from J, the junction kept 9 bases outside the gene matches. CDR3: CSAGSRGLAGKETQYF. CDR3 coding DNA: TGCAGTGCTGGGTCGAGGGGACTAGCGGGGAAAGAGACCCAGTACTTC.

This clonotype was seen only a few times. V and J are TRBV20-1 and TRBJ2-2; 7 bases are shared with TRBD1. The CDR3 extends over 13 amino acids. V lost 2 bases and J lost 6; bases outside the gene matches: 3. CDR1 and CDR2 from the germline V gene are DFQATT and SNEGSKA (reference sequence). The CDR3 coding sequence is TGCAGTGCTAGACCGACAGGGCCCGGGGAGCTGTTTTTT. Its protein is CSARPTGPGELFF.

This clonotype was counted a few times. The chain links TRBV6-5 to TRBJ2-7; D assignment may be TRBD1 or TRBD2 (5 bases each). The V and J ends lost 0 bases and 4 bases respectively, with 16 bases between them. Germline CDR1 is MNHEY and CDR2 is SVGAGI. The CDR3 contains 16 residues. DNA of the CDR3: TGTGCCAGCAGTTACTCCGAGGGCAGGGCTCCGTACGAGCAGTACTTC. Amino acids: CASSYSEGRAPYEQYF.

This chain joins TRBV25-1 and TRBJ2-7; D may be TRBD2 (6 bases). Germline loops: CDR1 MGHDK, CDR2 SYGVNS. With 3 bases removed from V and 0 bases from J, the gap between germline ends came to 21 bases. CDR3 length equals 18 residues. CDR3 loop: CASSEEVAFGGSSYEQYF. For the CDR3, the DNA is TGTGCCAGCAGTGAGGAAGTGGCGTTTGGAGGGAGCTCCTACGAGCAGTACTTC.

This clonotype was observed at least ten times. The chain has TRBV9 and TRBJ1-2; 12 bases are shared with TRBD1. With V trimmed by 0 bases and J by 4 bases, 4 bases remained unmatched. The CDR3 has 16 residues. Germline V gene data show CDR1 as SGDLS and CDR2 as YYNGEE. CDR3 amino acids: CASSVAGTGGVYGYTF. The CDR3 DNA reads as TGTGCCAGCAGCGTAGCGGGGACAGGGGGCGTCTATGGCTACACCTTC.

This clonotype was observed many times. The chain links TRBV4-3 to TRBJ2-2; D ambiguous. Trimming removed 1 base from V and 3 bases from J, with 6 bases in between. CDR3 length: 14 residues. CDR1 is LGHNA, CDR2 YSLEER, per germline. CDR3 bases: TGCGCCAGCAGCCAAGGCGGATACACCGGGGAGCTGTTTTTT. Protein sequence: CASSQGGYTGELFF.

This clonotype was found a few times. V gene TRBV12-3 or TRBV12-4 combines with J gene TRBJ1-3; perhaps TRBD1 as D (6 bases). Trimming shortened V by 5 bases and J by 9 bases, and 14 bases separated the two germline ends. The CDR3 loop spans 13 amino acids. The CDR3 spells CASSEQGSSTIYF. The DNA of the CDR3 is TGTGCCAGCAGTGAACAGGGCTCGAGCACCATATATTTT.

The chain joins TRBV7-8 to TRBJ1-5, with D perhaps TRBD1 (6 bases). The CDR3 consists of 16 residues. V was trimmed by 1 base and J by 0 bases, leaving 10 bases between them. Germline V lookup: CDR1 SGHVS, CDR2 FQNEAQ. The CDR3 spells CASSLGTANSNQPQHF. The CDR3 bases are TGTGCCAGCAGCTTAGGGACAGCGAATAGCAATCAGCCCCAGCATTTT.

This clonotype was found many times. The V call is TRBV7-8, the J call TRBJ1-5; a weak D match, TRBD1 (5 bases). Trimming stripped 5 bases from V and 5 bases from J, with 22 bases between. The length of the CDR3 is 17 residues. Germline CDR1 and CDR2: SGHVS and FQNEAQ. The CDR3 DNA sequence: TGTGCCAGCAGCCCCGGGGCAGTACTCGACGGGTATCAGCCCCAGCATTTT. As protein: CASSPGAVLDGYQPQHF.

This clonotype was found a few times. The J gene is TRBJ1-1, the V gene TRBV5-4, with D perhaps matching TRBD1 (5 bases). The germline gives CDR1 SGHNT, CDR2 YYREEE (reference sequence). This CDR3 has 16 amino acids. Trimming left V 0 bases short and J 4 bases short, with 16 bases between. CDR3: CASSLGLGYRTTEAFF. For the CDR3, the DNA is TGTGCCAGCAGCTTGGGTTTAGGGTACAGGACCACTGAAGCTTTCTTT.

In this sample, this clonotype turned up many times. The chain joins TRBV7-9 to TRBJ1-3; no clear D. Trimming cost V 1 base and J 4 bases, with 5 bases left between them. This CDR3 is built from 13 residues. Germline-derived CDR1 and CDR2 are SEHNR and FQNEAQ (reference sequence). CDR3 loop: CASSLVLGNTIYF. Here the CDR3 DNA reads TGTGCCAGCAGCTTAGTTCTCGGAAACACCATATATTTT.

The sample holds a few counts of this clonotype. The chain couples TRBV5-4 to TRBJ1-3; D perhaps matches TRBD1 (5 bases). CDR3 length: 14 amino acids. The V and J ends lost 4 bases and 2 bases respectively, with 10 bases between them. The germline V gene encodes CDR1 SGHNT and CDR2 YYREEE (reference sequence). The CDR3 DNA reads as TGTGCCAGCAGCCGGGCAGGGACTGGAAACACCATATATTTT. It is translated as CASSRAGTGNTIYF.

This rearrangement joins TRBV5-1 to TRBJ2-3; D may be TRBD2 (6 bases). Trimming took 4 bases from V and 6 from J, leaving 15 bases between them. Germline CDR1 and CDR2: SGHRS and YFSETQ. The CDR3 is 14 residues long. The CDR3 bases are TGCGCCAGCAGCCTCGGAGGGGAGGTGGATACGCAGTATTTT. Amino acids: CASSLGGEVDTQYF.

This clonotype appeared many times. The chain carries TRBV7-2 and TRBJ2-2; D remains unclear. V was pared by 4 bases and J by 1 base, with 7 bases between. Looked up from germline, CDR1 is SGHTA and CDR2 is FQGNSA. The CDR3 covers 14 residues. This CDR3 is CASSWALNTGELFF. CDR3 coding DNA: TGTGCCAGCAGCTGGGCTCTGAACACCGGGGAGCTGTTTTTT.

This clonotype appeared a few times. V gene TRBV7-9 combines with J gene TRBJ1-1; D remains ambiguous. The CDR3 is 14 residues long. Between the trimmed V and J ends, which lost 5 bases and 1 base, there was a span of 11 bases. Germline V lookup: CDR1 SEHNR, CDR2 FQNEAQ (reference sequence). This CDR3 is CASSHGGGNTEAFF. DNA for the CDR3: TGTGCCAGCAGCCACGGCGGCGGGAACACTGAAGCTTTCTTT.

The genes are TRBV4-2 and TRBJ2-5; 7 bases match TRBD2. In germline, CDR1 is LGHNA, CDR2 YNFKEQ. This CDR3 has 17 amino acids. V shed 5 bases and J 7 bases; nucleotides not matched to a gene: 19. The CDR3 nucleotides read TGTGCCAGCAGCACAGCCTCGGGTGGCGGGAGAGCCGTGACCCAGTACTTC. Translating it yields CASSTASGGGRAVTQYF.

This chain links TRBV2 with TRBJ1-5, with 11 bases matching TRBD1. Per the germline V gene, CDR1 is SNHLY and CDR2 is FYNNEI. This CDR3 comprises 16 residues. Trimming took 2 bases from V and 6 from J; bases not matched to a gene: 6. In DNA, the CDR3 is TGTGCCAGCAGTGAATTGGACAGGGGGCTGGGTCAGCCCCAGCATTTT. As protein: CASSELDRGLGQPQHF.

V gene TRBV7-2 combines with J gene TRBJ2-2, with TRBD2 as a possible D gene (5 bases). Trimming pared 3 bases from V and 6 bases from J, leaving 14 bases between. Per germline, CDR1 SGHTA and CDR2 FQGNSA. The CDR3 totals 15 residues. The CDR3 loop reads CASSFEGRIAGELFF. The DNA of the CDR3 is TGTGCCAGCAGCTTTGAGGGAAGAATCGCCGGGGAGCTGTTTTTT.

J is TRBJ1-5 and V is TRBV5-4; the match to TRBD1 covers 8 bases. In germline, CDR1 is SGHNT, CDR2 YYREEE (reference sequence). This CDR3 is built from 14 residues. The V segment lost 4 bases and the J segment 8 bases; nucleotides outside the gene matches: 8. CDR3 sequence reads: CASSRQGAPEPQHF. In DNA, the CDR3 is TGTGCCAGCAGCCGTCAGGGGGCACCTGAGCCCCAGCATTTT.

The sample holds many counts of this clonotype. This chain links TRBV7-8 with TRBJ1-1; D is uncertain. The V gene lost 5 bases and the J gene lost 9 bases, with 16 bases spanning the gap. Germline assignment: CDR1 SGHVS and CDR2 FQNEAQ. The CDR3 has 13 amino acids. The CDR3 region is CASSPPTRAKAFF. CDR3 sequence (DNA): TGTGCCAGCAGCCCTCCCACGAGGGCGAAAGCTTTCTTT.

The chain joins TRBV20-1 to TRBJ2-5; 11 nucleotides agree with TRBD2. V dropped 2 bases and J dropped 5; count of bases not matched to a gene: 13. The CDR3 consists of 17 residues. CDR1 and CDR2 (germline): DFQATT, SNEGSKA (reference sequence). CDR3: CSARNLRLAGGSETQYF. CDR3 coding DNA: TGCAGTGCTAGAAATCTGAGGCTAGCGGGAGGTTCTGAGACCCAGTACTTC.

The table lists this clonotype with a few counts. This sequence joins TRBV20-1 and TRBJ2-5; 7 nucleotides align to TRBD2. The J segment lost 4 bases and the V segment lost 3 bases, leaving 2 bases of the junction unmatched. Germline V gene sequence: CDR1 DFQATT, CDR2 SNEGSKA (reference sequence). CDR3 size: 12 residues. CDR3 nucleotides: TGCAGTGCTAGGGGAGGGACAGAGACCCAGTACTTC. Translated, it gives CSARGGTETQYF.

V gene TRBV6-2 or TRBV6-3 combines with J gene TRBJ1-1; TRBD1 agrees at 9 bases. The germline V gene has CDR1 MNHEY and CDR2 SVGEGT. This CDR3 comprises 13 residues. The V gene end was trimmed by 10 bases and the J gene end by 7 bases; junction bases not matched to a gene: 10. CDR3 region: CAISQGTGSEAFF. In DNA form, the CDR3 reads TGTGCCATCAGCCAAGGGACAGGGAGTGAAGCTTTCTTT.

This clonotype was seen ten or more times. The germline gene is not matched at one end of the junction; a read error may be the cause. This chain's CDR3 is CASSLVLNTEAFF. In DNA form, the CDR3 reads TGCGCCAGCAGCTTAGTCTTGAACACTGAAGCTTTCTTT. The J gene is TRBJ1-1, the V gene TRBV7-8, with D unclear. Germline values: CDR1 SGHVS, CDR2 FQNEAQ. The CDR3 has 13 amino acids. Drawing the rest from reference TRBV7-8 and TRBJ1-1, the complete variable domain is GAGVSQSPRYKVAKRGQDVALRCDPISGHVSLFWYQQALGQGPEFLTYFQNEAQLDKSGLPSDRFFAERPEGSVSTLKIQRTQQEDSAVYLCASSLVLNTEAFFGQGTRLTVV.

A few counts support this clonotype. One base away lies a much larger clone, so this may be a sequencing read error. The chain links TRBV7-2 to TRBJ2-7; 8 bases match TRBD1. Germline-derived CDR1 and CDR2 are SGHTA and FQGNSA. This CDR3 has 13 residues. J was trimmed by 5 bases and V by 6 bases; bases with no gene match: 6. The DNA of the CDR3 is TGTGCCAGCAGTTACCGACAGGGGAACGAGCAGTACTTC. Translating gives CASSYRQGNEQYF. Based on the CDR3 plus reference TRBV7-2 and TRBJ2-7, the full variable domain is GAGVSQSPSNKVTEKGKDVELRCDPISGHTALYWYRQSLGQGLEFLIYFQGNSAPDKSGLPSDRFSAERTGGSVSTLTIQRTQQEDSAVYLCASSYRQGNEQYFGPGTRLTVT.

This chain uses TRBV12-3 or TRBV12-4 with TRBJ1-2, with 8 nucleotides matching TRBD1. The J segment lost 7 bases and the V segment lost 4 bases, leaving 11 bases of the junction unmatched. The length of the CDR3 is 15 residues. The CDR3 DNA sequence: TGTGCCAGCAGTTACTCGGTCCAGGGGGCGCGTGGCTACACCTTC. Protein: CASSYSVQGARGYTF.

This clonotype appeared many times. The V and J genes are TRBV12-3 or TRBV12-4 and TRBJ1-2; no clear D. This CDR3 is 15 amino acids long. Trimming removed 6 bases from V and 0 bases from J, with 14 bases in between. For the CDR3, the DNA is TGTGCCAGCAGCTTTTTCGGTAGCACTAACTATGGCTACACCTTC. It translates to CASSFFGSTNYGYTF.